This paragraph covers one T cell receptor (beta chain) sequence. These data belong to a study of T cells in Graves' hyperthyroidism and ophthalmopathy. RNA transcripts gave rise to amplified TCR beta CDR3 regions. The TCR CDR3 first-round RT-PCR relied on the HTBI primer set. MiXCR, run by TCRdb on the multiplex PCR reads, gives a single entry per CDR3 protein. The sample has roughly 570,000 distinct CDR3 sequences, about 45% seen once; the top ten hold around a fifth. CDR3 length: 17 residues. The V and J ends lost 5 bases and 5 bases respectively, with 24 bases between them. Per germline, CDR1 ENHRY and CDR2 SYGVKD.

The specimen sequenced was peripheral blood or thyroid tissue (not recorded which). The receptor was derived from an adult woman with Graves' disease, either hyperthyroidism or ophthalmopathy (not recorded which). This chain connects TRBV10-3 to TRBJ1-1; D gene uncertain. In nucleotides, the CDR3 is TGTGCCATCAGTTTCGTTAAGACACCAGACCTGAGGACTGAAGCTTTCTTT. Its protein product is CAISFVKTPDLRTEAFF.